This record covers a single T cell receptor beta chain. Its antigen remains unidentified. CDR1 and CDR2 (germline): MNHNS, SASEGT. The J segment lost 8 bases and the V segment lost 9 bases, leaving 5 bases of the junction unmatched. The CDR3 consists of 11 residues. Both 60 Vbeta primers and 13 Jbeta primers went into the PCR. The table came from immunoSEQ multiplex PCR; TCRdb's copy has only in-frame clones and leaves some out. Of around 140,000 clones listed, more than 75% are singletons. The data originate from a study of cytomegalovirus exposure and HLA in healthy donors. Points from the study as a whole: Accurate prediction of HLA-A and HLA-B alleles (for most subjects) was reportedly achieved from TCR beta sequences.

The TCR originated in a man aged 35-49 years in good health and CMV-seronegative. Material for sequencing was PBMCs. The chain combines TRBV6-1 with TRBJ1-2; the match to TRBD1 covers 8 bases. The CDR3 loop is CASGTGPGYTF. In DNA, the CDR3 is TGTGCCAGTGGGACAGGACCGGGCTACACCTTC.